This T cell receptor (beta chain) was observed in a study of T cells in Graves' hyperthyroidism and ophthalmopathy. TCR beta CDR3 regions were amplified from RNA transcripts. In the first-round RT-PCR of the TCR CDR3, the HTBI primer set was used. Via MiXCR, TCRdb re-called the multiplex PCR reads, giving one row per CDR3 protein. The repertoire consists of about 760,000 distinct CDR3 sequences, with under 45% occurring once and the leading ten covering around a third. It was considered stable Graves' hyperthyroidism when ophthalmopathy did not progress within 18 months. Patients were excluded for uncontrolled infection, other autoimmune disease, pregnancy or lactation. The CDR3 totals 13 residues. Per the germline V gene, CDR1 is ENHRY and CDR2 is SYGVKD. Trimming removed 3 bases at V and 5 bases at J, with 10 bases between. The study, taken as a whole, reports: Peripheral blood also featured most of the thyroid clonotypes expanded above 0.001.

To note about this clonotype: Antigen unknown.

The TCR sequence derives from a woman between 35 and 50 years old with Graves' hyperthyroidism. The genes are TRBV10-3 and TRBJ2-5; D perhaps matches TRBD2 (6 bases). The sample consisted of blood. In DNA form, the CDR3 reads TGTGCCATCAGTGACGCAGGGAGGGAGACCCAGTACTTC. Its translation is CAISDAGRETQYF.